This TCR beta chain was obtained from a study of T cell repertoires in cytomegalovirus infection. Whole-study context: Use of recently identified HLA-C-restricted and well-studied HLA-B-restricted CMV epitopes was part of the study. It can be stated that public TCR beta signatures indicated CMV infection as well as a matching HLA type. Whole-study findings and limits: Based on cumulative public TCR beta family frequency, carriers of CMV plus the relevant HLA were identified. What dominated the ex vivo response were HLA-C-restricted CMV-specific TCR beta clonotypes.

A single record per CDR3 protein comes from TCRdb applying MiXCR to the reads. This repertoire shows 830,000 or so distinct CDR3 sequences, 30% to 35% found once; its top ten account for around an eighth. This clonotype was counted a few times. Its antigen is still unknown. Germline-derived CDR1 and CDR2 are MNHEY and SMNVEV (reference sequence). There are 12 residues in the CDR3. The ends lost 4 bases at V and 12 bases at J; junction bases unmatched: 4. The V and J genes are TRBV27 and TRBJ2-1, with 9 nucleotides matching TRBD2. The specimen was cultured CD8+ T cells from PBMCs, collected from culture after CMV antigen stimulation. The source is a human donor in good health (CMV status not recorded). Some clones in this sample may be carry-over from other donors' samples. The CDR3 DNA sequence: TGTGCCAGCAGTTCTAGCGGGAACAGGCAGTTCTTC. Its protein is CASSSSGNRQFF.